Sequencing of this TCR beta chain was carried out in a study of cytomegalovirus exposure and HLA in healthy donors. On the study more broadly: Most donors, roughly 77% of 350 to 450 genotyped, fell in the Caucasian-associated ancestry cluster.

CDR3 length: 12 amino acids. Trimming shortened V by 3 bases and J by 8 bases, and 7 bases separated the two germline ends. Germline V gene sequence: CDR1 SNHLY, CDR2 FYNNEI. Study-level results: Previously analyzed data showed that most TCR beta V segments were productive at a frequency of about 87% or about 30%. Reports state that TCR beta sequences accurately predicted most subjects' HLA-A and HLA-B alleles.

PCR used 60 Vbeta primers and 13 Jbeta primers. Measured with immunoSEQ multiplex PCR; TCRdb has only the in-frame clones, and not every one. The data contain some 110,000 clones, about 80% of them singletons. Details on this clone: Its matching antigen is unknown.

The genes are TRBV2 and TRBJ1-4; D is unresolved. Material: PBMCs. This TCR was recovered from a woman between 18 and 30 years old in good health and CMV-seropositive. DNA of the CDR3: TGTGCCAGCAGTGAGTTTGAGGAAAAACTGTTTTTT. Translated: CASSEFEEKLFF.